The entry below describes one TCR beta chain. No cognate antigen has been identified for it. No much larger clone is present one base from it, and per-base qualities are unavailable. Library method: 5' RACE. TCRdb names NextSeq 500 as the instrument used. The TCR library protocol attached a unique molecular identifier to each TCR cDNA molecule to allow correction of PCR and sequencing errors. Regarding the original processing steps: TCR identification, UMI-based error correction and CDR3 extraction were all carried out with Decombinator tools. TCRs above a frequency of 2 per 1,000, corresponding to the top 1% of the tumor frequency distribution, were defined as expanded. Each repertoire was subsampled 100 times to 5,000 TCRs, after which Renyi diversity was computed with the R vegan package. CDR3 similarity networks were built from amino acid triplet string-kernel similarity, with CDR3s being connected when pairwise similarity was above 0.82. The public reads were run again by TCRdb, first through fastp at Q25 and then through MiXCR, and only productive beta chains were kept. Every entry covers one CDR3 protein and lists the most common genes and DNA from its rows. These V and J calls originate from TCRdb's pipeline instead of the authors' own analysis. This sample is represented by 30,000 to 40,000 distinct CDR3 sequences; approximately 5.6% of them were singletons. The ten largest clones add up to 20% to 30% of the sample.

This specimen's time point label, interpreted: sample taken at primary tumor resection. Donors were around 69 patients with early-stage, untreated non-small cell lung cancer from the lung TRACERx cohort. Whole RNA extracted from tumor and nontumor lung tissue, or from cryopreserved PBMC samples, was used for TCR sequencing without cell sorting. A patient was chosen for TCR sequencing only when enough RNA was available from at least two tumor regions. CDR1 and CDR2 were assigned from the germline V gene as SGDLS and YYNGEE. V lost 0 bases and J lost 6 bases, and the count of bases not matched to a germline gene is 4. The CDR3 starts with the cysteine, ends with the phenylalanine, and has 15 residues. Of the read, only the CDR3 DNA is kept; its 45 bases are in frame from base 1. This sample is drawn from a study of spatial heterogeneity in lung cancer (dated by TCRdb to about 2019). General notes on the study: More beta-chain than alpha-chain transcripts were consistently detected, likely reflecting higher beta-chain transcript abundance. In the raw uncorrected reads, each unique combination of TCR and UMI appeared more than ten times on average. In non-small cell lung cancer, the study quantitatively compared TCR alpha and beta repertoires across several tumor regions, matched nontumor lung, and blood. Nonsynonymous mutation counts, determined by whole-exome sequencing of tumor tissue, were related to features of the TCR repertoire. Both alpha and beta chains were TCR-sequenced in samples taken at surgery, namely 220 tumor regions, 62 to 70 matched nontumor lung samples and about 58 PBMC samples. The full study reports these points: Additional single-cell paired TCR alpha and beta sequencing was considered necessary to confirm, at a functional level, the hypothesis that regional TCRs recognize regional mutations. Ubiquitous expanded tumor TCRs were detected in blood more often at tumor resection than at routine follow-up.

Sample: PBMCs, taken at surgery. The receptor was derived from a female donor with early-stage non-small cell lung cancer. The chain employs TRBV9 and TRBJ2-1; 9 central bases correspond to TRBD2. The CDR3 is CASSVEPGLANEQFF. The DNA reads TGTGCCAGCAGCGTAGAGCCGGGACTAGCCAATGAGCAGTTCTTC.